This is a list of T cell receptor beta chains from one sample in a study of blood T cell repertoires in COVID-19. Clones were read by immunoSEQ multiplex PCR, and TCRdb kept only the in-frame ones, dropping some. The table lists about 140,000 clones, 79% of them singletons, with approximately 4% in the top ten. Sequencing was done on a sample of peripheral blood. The source of these receptors is a man aged 60 to 75 with acute or convalescent COVID-19. The CDR3 runs from the conserved cysteine through the conserved F or W. D genes are given only for firm matches. Not all rows give a size; the values are once, few, many and, for expanded clones, a class.

clone_size j_call d_call v_call cdr3_nt cdr3_aa
- TRBJ1-6 TRBD1 TRBV3-1/TRBV3-2 TGTGCCAGCAGCCAATTCACAGGGGATTCACCCCTCCACTTT CASSQFTGDSPLHF
- TRBJ2-7 - TRBV6-6 TGTGCCAGCAGTCTAATCGGCGGGCCCATCTCCTACGAGCAGTACTTC CASSLIGGPISYEQYF
- TRBJ1-1 - TRBV11-3 TGTGCCAGCAGCTTAGATCGGGGGAACACTGAAGCTTTCTTT CASSLDRGNTEAFF
- TRBJ2-5 - TRBV19 TGTGCCAGTAGTAATATACAGGGTAGAAAGACCCAGTACTTC CASSNIQGRKTQYF
- TRBJ2-7 TRBD2 TRBV28 TGTGCCAGCAGGGGCGGACTAGCGGGCAACTACGGGCAGTACTTC CASRGGLAGNYGQYF
- TRBJ1-5 - TRBV28 TGTGCCAGCAGTCAATCGTCAGGGGCACAGCCCCAGCATTTT CASSQSSGAQPQHF
- TRBJ2-5 - TRBV7-8 TGTGCCAGCAGCTTATCGGCCGGGACTTTTAAAGAGACCCAGTACTTC CASSLSAGTFKETQYF
- TRBJ2-2 - TRBV5-1 TGCGCCAGCAGAATAGCGGTGAACACCGGGGAGCTGTTTTTT CASRIAVNTGELFF
- TRBJ2-1 TRBD2 TRBV19 TGTGCCAGTAGTGTTTCTCTGCTAGCGGGAGGCAATGAGCAGTTCTTC CASSVSLLAGGNEQFF
once TRBJ2-2 - TRBV9 TGTGCCAGCAGCGTAGGAGGGTTAGCGACCGGGGAGCTGTTTTTT CASSVGGLATGELFF
once TRBJ1-4 - TRBV29-1 TGCAGCGTAACCCGACTCAGTAGCTATAATGAAAAACTGTTTTTT CSVTRLSSYNEKLFF
- TRBJ1-4 TRBD1 TRBV9 TGTGCCAGCAGCTTTACAGGGGGAGCGGAAAAACTGTTTTTT CASSFTGGAEKLFF
- TRBJ1-1 - TRBV5-4 TGTGCCAGCAGCTCGGACAGACCGCTTGAAGCTTTCTTT CASSSDRPLEAFF
- TRBJ2-2 - TRBV24-1 TGTGCCACCTTTTTCGGGTACACCGGGGAGCTGTTTTTT CATFFGYTGELFF
- TRBJ2-2 - TRBV6-4 TGTGCCAGCAGCCCAGGGTATTGGGCCGGGGAGCTGTTTTTT CASSPGYWAGELFF
- TRBJ1-4 TRBD1 TRBV6-6 TGTGCCAGCAGTTACGTTGGACAGGGGGTAGGGGAAAAACTGTTTTTT CASSYVGQGVGEKLFF
- TRBJ2-1 - TRBV3-1/TRBV3-2 TGTGCCAGCAGCCAAGATTCAAGACAAGCGGCGTTCTTC CASSQDSRQAAFF
- TRBJ2-1 TRBD1 TRBV6-2/TRBV6-3 TGTGCCAGCAGCTCCGGACAGGGTTTCTACAATGAGCAGTTCTTC CASSSGQGFYNEQFF
many TRBJ2-6 TRBD2 TRBV9 TGTGCCAGCAGCGTACGGGGGGATCCTGGGGCCAACGTCCTGACTTTC CASSVRGDPGANVLTF
few TRBJ2-2 - TRBV7-7 TGTGCTAGCAGCTTAAGGCAGGGGACCGGGGAGCTGTTTTTT CASSLRQGTGELFF
- TRBJ2-5 - TRBV3-1/TRBV3-2 TGTGCCAGCAGCCATCAACTAGGACAAGAGACCCAGTACTTC CASSHQLGQETQYF
- TRBJ1-3 TRBD1 TRBV27 TGTGCCAGCAGTTTATCACCGACAGGGACTGGAAACACCATATATTTT CASSLSPTGTGNTIYF
few TRBJ1-5 - TRBV19 TGTGCCAGTAGTGCCACAGGGAGCAATCAGCCCCAGCATTTT CASSATGSNQPQHF
- TRBJ1-6 - TRBV14 TGTGCCAGCAGCCAAAATACATATAATTCACCCCTCCACTTT CASSQNTYNSPLHF
- TRBJ2-3 TRBD2 TRBV18 TGTGCCAGCTCACCCCCCAGGGAGGGGACGCAGTATTTT CASSPPREGTQYF
- TRBJ2-1 - TRBV29-1 TGCAGCGTTGGGTCCCCTAGTGGCGGGGCTGAGCAGTTCTTC CSVGSPSGGAEQFF
few TRBJ2-1 TRBD2 TRBV7-9 TGTGCCAGCAGTTCTGAGCGGGAGCGTAATGAGCAGTTCTTC CASSSERERNEQFF
- TRBJ2-3 - TRBV27 TGTGCCAGCAGTCTGTACGGGGATACGCAGTATTTT CASSLYGDTQYF
- TRBJ2-1 - TRBV24-1 TGTGCCACCAGTACAAGAGCGGGTACCTACAATGAGCAGTTCTTC CATSTRAGTYNEQFF
- TRBJ2-2 TRBD2 TRBV11-2 TGTGCCAGCAGCTTAGGCGCTAGCGGGAGTTCGGCCGGGGAGCTGTTTTTT CASSLGASGSSAGELFF
once TRBJ2-3 TRBD1 TRBV7-3 TGTGCCAGCAGCCCTGGGACAGTGAGCACAGATACGCAGTATTTT CASSPGTVSTDTQYF
once TRBJ2-3 TRBD2 TRBV4-1 TGCGCCAGCAGCCAGCTAGCGGGAGGAGGAGATACGCAGTATTTT CASSQLAGGGDTQYF
- TRBJ1-2 - TRBV20-1 TGCAGTGCAACGCGGGATGGCTACACCTTC CSATRDGYTF
- TRBJ2-1 - TRBV7-9 TGTGCCAGCAGCAATCAGGGGGGAGTTTTTTTCAATGAGCAGTTCTTC CASSNQGGVFFNEQFF
- TRBJ1-5 - TRBV28 TGTGCCACTTTCTCAGGGGTTCAGCCCCAGCATTTT CATFSGVQPQHF
few TRBJ2-1 TRBD2 TRBV5-1 TGCGCCAGCAGCTTAGTAGCGGGAGCACAAGGTGAGCAGTTCTTC CASSLVAGAQGEQFF
- TRBJ2-7 TRBD2 TRBV7-6 TGTGCCAGCAGCTTAGCCAGCGGGAGGGGTGGGTCCTACGAGCAGTACTTC CASSLASGRGGSYEQYF
- TRBJ1-2 TRBD1 TRBV9 TGTGCCAGCAGCGCCTCAGGGGGGTCTGGCTACACCTTC CASSASGGSGYTF
- TRBJ1-2 TRBD1 TRBV28 TGTGCCACTACTCGGACAGGGCTAAATGGCTACACCTTC CATTRTGLNGYTF
- TRBJ1-1 TRBD1 TRBV3-1/TRBV3-2 TGTGCCAGCAGCTGGGACAGGGCTGGGATGCCTGAAGCTTTCTTT CASSWDRAGMPEAFF
- TRBJ1-3 - TRBV4-2 TGTGCCAGCAGCCAAGCACAGGGTGCTGGAAACACCATATATTTT CASSQAQGAGNTIYF
- TRBJ2-5 - TRBV7-8 TGTGCCAGCAGCTTAGTGAGGCAGGGGGGGACCCAGTACTTC CASSLVRQGGTQYF
- TRBJ1-2 - TRBV12-3/TRBV12-4 TGTGCCAGCAGCGGCGGTTCCTATGGCTACACCTTC CASSGGSYGYTF
- TRBJ1-3 - TRBV5-4 TGTGCCAGCAGCATCAGGGGCGGACCCTCTGGAAACACCATATATTTT CASSIRGGPSGNTIYF
- TRBJ1-2 - TRBV4-1 TGCGCCAGCAGCCCCGGGACACTCGGCTACTATGGCTACACCTTC CASSPGTLGYYGYTF
- TRBJ1-2 - TRBV5-6 TGTGCCAGCAGCTTGGGGGGCGCGTATGGCTACACCTTC CASSLGGAYGYTF
once TRBJ2-7 - TRBV3-1/TRBV3-2 TGTGCCAGCAGCCAAGTCAGGACTCCGACCTACGAGCAGTACTTC CASSQVRTPTYEQYF
- TRBJ2-5 - TRBV29-1 TGCAGCGTAGCCCAACTAGCTGCCCAAGAGACCCAGTACTTC CSVAQLAAQETQYF
- TRBJ1-1 - TRBV6-5 TGTGCCAGCAGACGGGAATATACGACTGAAGCTTTCTTT CASRREYTTEAFF
- TRBJ1-5 TRBD1 TRBV30 TGTGCCTGGGGAAATCAGGGGGCTGTTCGGCCCCAGCATTTT CAWGNQGAVRPQHF
- TRBJ1-5 - TRBV27 TGTGCCAGCACGGACAGACCGGGGCGGCCCCAGCATTTT CASTDRPGRPQHF
- TRBJ2-7 - TRBV6-1 TGTGCCAGCAGTGAAGTTCAGGGATACGAGCAGTACTTC CASSEVQGYEQYF
once TRBJ2-7 - TRBV28 TGTGCCAGCAGAACATATTACGAGCAGTACTTC CASRTYYEQYF